This TCR beta chain comes out of a study of blood T cell repertoires in COVID-19. About the research overall: Samples taken during acute and convalescent COVID-19 were collected in the United States, Italy and Spain.

Original processing notes: Reference gene primer amplification in the assay estimated nucleated cell counts. The table came from immunoSEQ multiplex PCR; TCRdb's copy has only in-frame clones and leaves some out. The V and J calls and clone size were taken over from that table, and D and trimming were inferred from the DNA. Among 20,000 to 25,000 clones listed, more than 85% were seen once. Between the trimmed V and J ends, which lost 3 bases and 7 bases, there was a span of 16 bases. Germline CDR1 is LNHDA and CDR2 is SQIVND (reference sequence). This CDR3 spans 15 amino acids. Sequencing input: peripheral blood. This sequence joins TRBV19 and TRBJ2-1, with D tentatively TRBD1 (7 bases). This receptor was identified in a man between 70 and 80 years old with active COVID-19. CDR3 protein: CASSIWQGGRNEQFF. Written as DNA, the CDR3 is TGTGCCAGTAGTATCTGGCAGGGGGGACGGAATGAGCAGTTCTTC.